This record covers a single T cell receptor (beta chain). No antigen is known for it. Base quality data are lacking; no much larger clone is found one base away. The time point tag for this specimen amounts to: blood at routine non-recurrence follow-up after resection. Without any cell sorting, TCR sequencing was performed on whole RNA extracted either from tumor and nontumor lung tissue or from cryopreserved PBMC samples. Only patients for whom sufficient RNA was available from at least two tumor regions were selected for TCR sequencing. V sheds 8 bases and J sheds 5 bases, leaving 16 bases between their ends. From a lookup of the germline V gene, CDR1 and CDR2 are WSHSY and SAAADI. The CDR3, from cysteine to phenylalanine, totals 13 residues. The kept DNA is CDR3 alone, 39 bases in frame from the first base. This record belongs to a study of spatial heterogeneity in lung cancer (dated by TCRdb to between 2018 and 2021). Looking at the study overall: The donors were fewer than 90 patients from the lung TRACERx cohort who had early-stage, untreated non-small cell lung cancer. In non-small cell lung cancer, the study made a quantitative comparison of TCR alpha and beta repertoires among multiple tumor regions, matched nontumor lung and blood. In the raw uncorrected reads, each unique combination of TCR and UMI appeared more than ten times on average. Follow-up PBMC samples were sequenced whenever the samples were available, and the median time to follow-up was approximately 2 years after resection. At surgery, both alpha and beta chains were TCR-sequenced in 220 tumor regions, some 64 matched nontumor lung samples and some 56 PBMC samples. Beta-chain transcripts were consistently detected in greater numbers than alpha-chain transcripts, which likely reflected higher beta-chain transcript abundance. The study linked features of the TCR repertoire to counts of nonsynonymous mutations, which were determined by whole-exome sequencing of tumor tissue.

What the study reported, not specific to this receptor: Additional single-cell paired TCR alpha and beta sequencing was considered necessary to confirm, at a functional level, the hypothesis that regional TCRs recognize regional mutations. Only roughly 14 patients were included in comparisons of baseline and follow-up blood repertoires. Ubiquitous expanded tumor TCRs showed up in blood more often at tumor resection than at routine follow-up.

Receptors were amplified or captured by 5' RACE. Instrument on record: NextSeq 500. To allow correction of PCR and sequencing errors, the TCR library protocol tagged every TCR cDNA molecule with a unique molecular identifier. In the source study's methods: TCR identification, UMI-based error correction and CDR3 extraction were all carried out with Decombinator tools. Expanded TCRs were defined as those above a frequency of 2 per 1,000, corresponding to the top 1% of the tumor frequency distribution. Each repertoire was subsampled 100 times to 5,000 TCRs, after which Renyi diversity was computed with the R vegan package. CDR3 similarity networks were built from amino acid triplet string-kernel similarity, with CDR3s being connected when pairwise similarity was above 0.82. In-frame beta chains were kept once TCRdb had trimmed the public reads at Q25 with fastp and called clones with MiXCR. Identical CDR3 proteins give one entry, which carries the most common genes and DNA. TCRdb, not the authors, supplied the V and J calls. The sample records some 30,000 distinct CDR3 sequences, around 9.3% of which are singletons. The ten biggest clones cover approximately 26% of the sample.

This receptor was obtained from a female donor with early-stage non-small cell lung cancer. The sample here was PBMCs, taken at follow-up. The chain employs TRBV10-2 and TRBJ2-7, with TRBD1 perhaps the D gene, on 7 matching bases. DNA sequence: TGCGCCAGCCAAACCCCAGGGGGGAACGAGCAGTACTTC. Translated, this is CASQTPGGNEQYF.